The clone carrying this T cell receptor (beta chain) was recorded a few times. Its antigen is unidentified. This sample was taken from a study of identical twins. Overall study findings and caveats: Part of the zero-insertion signal could reflect confounding by invariant MAIT and iNKT cells.

Addition of a universal primer site occurred through template switching, and cDNA carried unique molecular identifiers. TCRdb redid the calling of the 5' RACE reads with MiXCR, one entry per CDR3 protein. The data show 200,000 to 300,000 distinct CDR3 sequences, with 6% to 8% seen just once and 5.4% held by the top ten. The same sample was also used in a study of yellow fever vaccine responses in identical twins.

The specimen was CD8+ T cells sorted from blood. The TCR comes from a young woman in good health.

This CDR3 reads CASSFPSAREQFF. DNA for the CDR3: TGTGCCAGCAGCTTCCCTAGCGCCAGAGAGCAGTTCTTC. The rearrangement uses TRBV7-3 and TRBJ2-1; D may be TRBD2 (6 bases). V was pared by 3 bases and J by 10 bases, with 13 bases between. Germline V gene data show CDR1 as SGHTA and CDR2 as FQGTGA. The CDR3 is 13 residues long.